This entry is about one T cell receptor (beta chain). This clone's antigen is unknown. Base qualities are not recorded, but no much larger clone differs from it by a single base. The size of this beta chain means little, since it is a stray read in a library made for alpha chains. This sample was taken from a study of HIV-infected patients and healthy controls (dated by TCRdb to between 2012 and 2015). Describing the broader study: Whether deep TCR repertoire sequencing of small blood samples from HIV patients could capture immune perturbation and reconstitution was tested in the study.

Reverse transcription of approximately 500 ng RNA was performed with SuperScript III using primers directed against the alpha and beta constant regions. Separate libraries for the alpha and beta chains were generated through chain-specific third strand synthesis that incorporated multiplexing indices. The protocol used a single primer pair to amplify all rearrangements within a chain, which avoided primer bias, and attached molecular barcodes to each cDNA molecule. T4 RNA Ligase 1 joined purified cDNA to a 5' RACE adapter that carried a random hexamer and the SP2 sequencing primer site. The authors primed second strand synthesis from the SP2 site with Phusion polymerase and used slow temperature ramps to favor optimal annealing. The 12-nucleotide barcode on each molecule comprised two random hexamer sequences, both introduced before amplification and concatenated. A brief initial PCR introduced P5 and P7 adapter elements together with a second index, and a roughly 22-cycle amplification PCR using P5s and P7 primers was subsequently performed. The libraries went through 27 PCR cycles in total, were quantified on a Qubit, were sized on a Bioanalyzer, and were diluted to 4 nM. Sequencing of the normalized libraries was done on an Illumina MiSeq using 2 x 250 paired-end kits. MinElute columns were the means by which the reverse transcription reactions were cleaned up, and the reactions were eluted into approximately 10 ul Tris-Cl. Adapter ligations ran for 23 hours at 16 degrees C and were afterwards cleaned with AMPure XP beads at a 1:1 ratio. The study's own analysis went as follows. Demultiplexed FASTQ files were processed with a modified Decombinator that output V, J, insert and barcode information. Sequences sharing a barcode but differing from the dominant sequence were discarded as errors, and barcodes clustered at Levenshtein distance 3 were counted to estimate original cDNA molecules. The R packages ineq, vegan, igraph and RCytoscape were used for downstream analyses, together with IMGT nomenclature and CDR3 definitions. The authors computed V gene usage over distinct sequences and counted each TCR a single time to avoid skew from clonal expansion. Unique CDR3 amino acid sequences within a donor were connected in similarity networks whenever two sequences differed by a single Levenshtein edit. Published HIV-specific CDR3s (92 alpha, fewer than 900 beta) and CMV-specific CDR3s (fewer than 14 alpha, 253 beta) were assembled and queried against the repertoires. It was shown by random subsampling to size-matched repertoires that the decreased diversity of patients was not caused by their lower sequence numbers. TCRdb cleaned the public reads at Q25 with fastp, built clones with MiXCR and kept in-frame beta chains. Rows with a matching CDR3 protein are joined into one entry that keeps the most common DNA and genes. TCRdb's processing, not the authors' own work, is the source of the V and J calls. For this sample, the table gives under 20 distinct CDR3 sequences.

CDR1 and CDR2, looked up from the germline V gene (reference sequence), are LGHDT and YNNKEL. The CDR3 goes from the cysteine to the phenylalanine over 16 residues. The retained sequence is limited to the CDR3, 48 bases, with the frame set at the first base. Cut back by 7 bases and 2 bases, the V and J ends lie 20 bases apart. Whole blood was used without fractionating the cells, so the repertoire represented all peripheral T cells without sorting. As controls, ten to eleven uninfected healthy donors were sampled, and four of those donors gave samples twice, about three months apart. For RNA extraction, an approximately 2.3 ml sample of peripheral blood was drawn into Tempus tubes. The TURBO-DNase kit was used to remove leftover genomic DNA, and GLOBINclear was used to deplete globin mRNA. Overall study outcomes, separate from this receptor: Both the Jaccard index and the count of highly shared sequences showed that healthy controls shared more CDR3s between individuals than HIV+ patients did. Size-matched repertoire data did not replicate the apparent post-therapy recovery of the Gini index in HIV-infected patients. Processing included only sixteen HIV-infected individuals, and this was regarded by the authors as a major limit on how widely the findings apply. Sequencing depth was restricted by the use of whole blood, which also prevented the dynamics of distinct T-cell subpopulations from being separated. HLA typing of donors was not performed in the study. The pairing of alpha and beta chains was not determined in the samples. Slight age and sex profile differences between the study cohorts did not explain the observed diversity differences. Oligoclonality may be reflected in the significantly higher mean Gini indices of HIV-infected repertoires compared with controls. Alpha-chain CDR3s from MAIT cells appeared at high frequency in healthy controls but were severely depleted in HIV+ repertoires. Unequal numbers of distinct sequences between patients and controls complicated comparisons, and size-matching overweighted rare events from HIV-infected data. Significantly different mean usage between HIV-infected patients and controls was observed for eight alpha and eight beta V genes. Healthy control repertoires showed roughly threefold more distinct CDR3s and higher Shannon diversity than untreated HIV+ repertoires. Most CMV-associated CDR3s became more frequent during therapy, although their change was not significant, whereas HIV-associated CDR3s showed a significant decrease in frequency.

The receptor comes from an adult in good health. The specimen sequenced was blood. The V and J genes are TRBV3-1 and TRBJ2-5; TRBD2 is perhaps the D gene, given 6 matching bases. The sequenced DNA is TGTGCCAGCACCGGTCGACGGGGAGGAGGTCAAGAGACCCAGTACTTC. It codes for CASTGRRGGGQETQYF.